Below, one T cell receptor beta chain is given with its context. The specificity of this receptor is unknown. Base qualities are not at hand, and no much larger clone is one base apart. This sample was included in a study of sequential checkpoint blockade in melanoma (dated by TCRdb to between 2018 and 2021). Some background on the complete study: Using 1:1 randomization, the trial assigned patients either to first-line nivolumab followed by ipilimumab (arm A) or to ipilimumab followed by nivolumab (arm B). Both trial sequences were followed by maintenance nivolumab. Approximately 80% of the matched pre- and post-treatment tumor biopsy pairs came from the same lesion. DNA from 91 pretreatment melanoma tumor samples underwent TCRbeta immunosequencing. Approximately 23 patients had matched tumor biopsies taken before treatment and at week 13, after single-agent nivolumab (arm A) or ipilimumab (arm B).

What the authors observed across the whole study: Within-arm analyses of tumor T-cell fraction were constrained by small sample sizes and reduced statistical power. Tumor T-cell fraction and clonality were found to correlate with PD-L1 staining and CD8+ T-cell counts but not with mutational load. Clinical benefit was about 30 times more likely to be achieved by patients whose tumor T-cell fraction and clonality increased by week 13. Validation of the response-prediction model combining TCR metrics and mutation burden is needed in larger, independent patient cohorts. Among patients in arm A, the nivolumab-first arm, pretreatment tumor TIL clonality was associated with response (P = .04).

The immunoSEQ Assay was used to immunosequence TCRbeta CDR3 regions from genomic DNA. Before high-throughput sequencing, the genomic DNA was amplified using bias-controlled multiplex PCR. The study's processing was this. To quantify the absolute abundance of each unique TCRbeta CDR3 region, the sequences were collapsed and filtered. Clonality, defined as 1 minus Pielou's evenness, was calculated using only productive rearrangements. Tumor T-cell fraction was calculated by normalizing TCRbeta template counts to the amount of usable DNA, which was estimated from several housekeeping genes. A previously published method was used to identify clones with significantly greater frequencies in on-treatment samples than in baseline samples. The table comes from immuneACCESS by way of TCRdb, which keeps in-frame sequences with V and J called. Part of the clones is missing from these tables; in studies checked, under half for an unresolved V gene and the rest for unknown reasons. D and trimming were read from the DNA, whereas the V and J calls and clone size are those reported in that table. The sample contains about 5,100 clones, 20% of them found a single time. The ten largest make up around 18% of the sample.

CDR3 length: 19 amino acids, cysteine to phenylalanine. The CDR3 DNA has 57 bases and is translated from base 1. Unmatched junction bases come to 8, with V trimmed by 0 bases and J by 2 bases. Based on the germline V gene, the CDR1 and CDR2 sequences are SGHRS and YFSETQ. This specimen's treatment or condition label, interpreted: randomized to nivolumab then ipilimumab (arm A) or the reverse (arm B). None of the patients in the trial had previously been given DNA-damaging chemotherapy. Samples were obtained from patients with melanoma enrolled in CheckMate 064, a randomized, open-label phase II trial of sequential checkpoint blockade. Genomic DNA from formalin-fixed paraffin-embedded (FFPE) tissue samples served as the input for tumor TCR sequencing.

This clonotype was sampled from a human donor with melanoma. The rearrangement joined TRBV5-1 to TRBJ2-3; TRBD2 aligns with 14 central bases. The source was tumor tissue (inferred from file names), collected from a patient given nivolumab and ipilimumab in sequence. The CDR3 in this case is CASSLAGTSGGLTTDTQYF. The DNA reads TGCGCCAGCAGCTTGGCGGGGACTAGCGGGGGCCTCACCACAGATACGCAGTATTTT.